This T cell receptor (beta chain) was identified during a study of cytomegalovirus exposure and HLA in healthy donors. The V gene end was trimmed by 1 base and the J gene end by 5 bases; junction bases not matched to a gene: 10. CDR1 and CDR2 from the germline V gene are SGHVS and FQNEAQ. The CDR3 spans 18 residues. Data came from immunoSEQ multiplex PCR; TCRdb stores just in-frame clones and leaves some out. The data contain approximately 150,000 clones, around 84% of them singletons. The sequencing sample was made of PBMCs. The chain combines TRBV7-8 with TRBJ2-2; 10 positions match TRBD2. The receptor's source is a man aged 18 to 30 in good health and CMV-seropositive. Here the CDR3 reads CASSLELAGEFETGELFF. The CDR3 coding sequence is TGTGCCAGCAGCTTAGAGCTAGCGGGGGAATTTGAAACCGGGGAGCTGTTTTTT.